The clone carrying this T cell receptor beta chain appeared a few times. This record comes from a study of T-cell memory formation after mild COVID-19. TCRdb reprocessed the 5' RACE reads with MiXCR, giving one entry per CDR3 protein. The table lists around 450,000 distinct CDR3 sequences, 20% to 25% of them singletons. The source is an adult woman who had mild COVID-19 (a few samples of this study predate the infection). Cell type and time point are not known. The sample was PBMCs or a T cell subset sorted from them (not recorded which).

The CDR3 DNA reads TGTGCCAGTCTGGCCGAGCGCAATCGCTACGAGCAGTACTTC. Its translation is CASLAERNRYEQYF. The chain combines TRBV10-3 with TRBJ2-7; D gene ambiguous. CDR1 is ENHRY and CDR2 is SYGVKD in the germline V gene. Trimming stripped 10 bases from V and 3 bases from J, with 19 bases between. The CDR3 has 14 residues.